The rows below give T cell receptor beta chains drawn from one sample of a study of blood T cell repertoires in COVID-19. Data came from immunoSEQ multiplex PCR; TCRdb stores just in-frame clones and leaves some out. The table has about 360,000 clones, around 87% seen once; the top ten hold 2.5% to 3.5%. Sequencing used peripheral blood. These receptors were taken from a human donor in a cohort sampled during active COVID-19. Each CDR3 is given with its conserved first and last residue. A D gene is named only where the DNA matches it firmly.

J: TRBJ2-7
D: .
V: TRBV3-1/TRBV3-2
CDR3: CASSQRRLVYEQYF

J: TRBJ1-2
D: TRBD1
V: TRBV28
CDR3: CASSSDRVNYGYTF

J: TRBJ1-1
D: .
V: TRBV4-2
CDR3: CASSQGELAGEAFF

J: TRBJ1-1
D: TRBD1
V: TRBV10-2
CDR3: CASSDQGAQSEAFF

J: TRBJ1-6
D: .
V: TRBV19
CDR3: CASSPPGRSNSPLHF

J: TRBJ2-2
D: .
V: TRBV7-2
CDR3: CASSLAGGEGGELFF

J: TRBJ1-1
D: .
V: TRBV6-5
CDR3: CASRRAANTEAFF

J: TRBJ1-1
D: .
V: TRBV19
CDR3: CASSINTGNTEAFF

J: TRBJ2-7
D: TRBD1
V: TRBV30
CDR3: CAWSGGTGGSYEQYF

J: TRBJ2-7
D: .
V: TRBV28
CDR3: CASSPGDGGYEQYF

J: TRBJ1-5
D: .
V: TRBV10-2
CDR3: CASSVAADQPQHF

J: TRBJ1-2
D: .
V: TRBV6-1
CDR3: CASSELGGDYGYTF

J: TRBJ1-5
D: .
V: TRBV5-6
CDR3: CASSLAMGGDQPQHF

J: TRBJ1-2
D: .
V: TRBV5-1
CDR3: CASSLGQINYGYTF

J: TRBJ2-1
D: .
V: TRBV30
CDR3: CAWSVKGGGRGNEQFF

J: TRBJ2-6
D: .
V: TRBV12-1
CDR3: CASSPLRDRVSGANVLTF

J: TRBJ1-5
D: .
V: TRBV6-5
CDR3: CASSPRQNQPQHF

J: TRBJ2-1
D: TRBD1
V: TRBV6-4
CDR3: CASGTGGYNEQFF

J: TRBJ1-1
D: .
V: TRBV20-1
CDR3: CSASDEVRWNTEAFF